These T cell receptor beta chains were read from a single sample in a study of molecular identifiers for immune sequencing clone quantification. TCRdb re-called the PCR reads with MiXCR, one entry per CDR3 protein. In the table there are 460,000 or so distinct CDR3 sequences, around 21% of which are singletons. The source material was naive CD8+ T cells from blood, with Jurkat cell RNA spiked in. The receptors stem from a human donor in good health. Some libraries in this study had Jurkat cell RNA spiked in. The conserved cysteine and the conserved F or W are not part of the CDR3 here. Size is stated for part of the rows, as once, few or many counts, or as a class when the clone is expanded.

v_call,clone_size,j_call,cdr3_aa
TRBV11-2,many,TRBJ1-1,ASSLGLGNTEAF
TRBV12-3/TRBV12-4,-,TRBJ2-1,ASSSPPGGIDEQF
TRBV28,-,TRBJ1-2,ASSLSGTGAYGYT
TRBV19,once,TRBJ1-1,AGSMAVNTEAF
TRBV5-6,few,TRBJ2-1,ASSRGQGAGNEQF
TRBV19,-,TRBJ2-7,ASSMGILYEQY
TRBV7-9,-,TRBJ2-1,ASSTGQNYAYNEQF
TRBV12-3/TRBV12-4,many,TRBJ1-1,ASSSPTGLEAEAF
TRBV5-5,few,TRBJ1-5,ASSPDALNQPQH
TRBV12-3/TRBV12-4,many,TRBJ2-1,ASSSVTGYNEQF
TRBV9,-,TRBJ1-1,ASSVEVLPLMNTEAF